Listed below are T cell receptor beta chains from one sample, sequenced in a study of blood T cell repertoires in COVID-19. TCRdb's copy holds only in-frame clones and misses some; the assay was immunoSEQ multiplex PCR. Of some 14,000 clones listed, roughly nine tenths were seen once; the top ten hold 17%. The sample was peripheral blood. Source of these receptors: a human donor with active COVID-19. The donor label of this sample is uncertain. Each CDR3 is given with its conserved first and last residue. D genes are given only for firm matches. Clone size is shown for a subset of rows, as once, few, many or a class of expanded clone.

D: .
size: once
V: TRBV4-1
J: TRBJ1-1
DNA: TGCGCCAGCAGCCAAAAATGGGCCCTGAACACTGAAGCTTTCTTT
CDR3: CASSQKWALNTEAFF

D: .
size: .
V: TRBV10-3
J: TRBJ2-3
DNA: TGTGCCATCAGTTCCACTAGGACGGGAACAGATACGCAGTATTTT
CDR3: CAISSTRTGTDTQYF

D: .
size: .
V: TRBV6-5
J: TRBJ2-1
DNA: TGTGCCAGCAAATCGAGGACTATAGTCAATGAGCAGTTCTTC
CDR3: CASKSRTIVNEQFF

D: TRBD1
size: .
V: TRBV3-1/TRBV3-2
J: TRBJ1-1
DNA: TGTGCCAGCAGCCCCAGACAGGGTGGGGTCACTGAAGCTTTCTTT
CDR3: CASSPRQGGVTEAFF

D: TRBD2
size: .
V: TRBV28
J: TRBJ2-1
DNA: TGTGCCAGCATCCCGAGGGGACTAGCGGCCAATGAGCAGTTCTTC
CDR3: CASIPRGLAANEQFF

D: TRBD1
size: .
V: TRBV5-4
J: TRBJ1-4
DNA: TGTGCCAGCAGCCGCGGGACAGGGGGTGGGAAACTGTTTTTT
CDR3: CASSRGTGGGKLFF

D: .
size: .
V: TRBV28
J: TRBJ2-7
DNA: TGTGCCAGCACCTTGGGCAGCCCCTACGAGCAGTACTTC
CDR3: CASTLGSPYEQYF

D: TRBD2
size: .
V: TRBV28
J: TRBJ2-2
DNA: TGTGCCAGCAGTCCCAAAGGTTGGGGACTAACGGAGCTGTTTTTT
CDR3: CASSPKGWGLTELFF

D: TRBD1
size: once
V: TRBV4-3
J: TRBJ2-3
DNA: TGCGCCAGCAGCCAACAGGGGGTTGGCGGAGATACGCAGTATTTT
CDR3: CASSQQGVGGDTQYF

D: .
size: .
V: TRBV7-2
J: TRBJ2-5
DNA: TGTGCCAGCAGCTTACGACTGAACCAAGAGACCCAGTACTTC
CDR3: CASSLRLNQETQYF

D: .
size: .
V: TRBV29-1
J: TRBJ1-6
DNA: TGCAGCGTTGGTCAGGGGTTTAATTCACCCCTCCACTTT
CDR3: CSVGQGFNSPLHF

D: .
size: .
V: TRBV3-1/TRBV3-2
J: TRBJ2-2
DNA: TGTGCCAGCAGCCAAGGACAGCCCGACACCGGGGAGCTGTTTTTT
CDR3: CASSQGQPDTGELFF

D: .
size: .
V: TRBV5-1
J: TRBJ2-1
DNA: TGCGCCAGCAGCTCACAGGGTTCGCCCTACAATGAGCAGTTCTTC
CDR3: CASSSQGSPYNEQFF

D: .
size: .
V: TRBV10-2
J: TRBJ2-7
DNA: TGCGCCAGCAGGGGGCGGGGCTCCTACGAGCAGTACTTC
CDR3: CASRGRGSYEQYF

D: .
size: once
V: TRBV6-5
J: TRBJ2-3
DNA: TGTGCCAGCATGGGAGATCCAGATACGCAGTATTTT
CDR3: CASMGDPDTQYF

D: .
size: .
V: TRBV9
J: TRBJ2-2
DNA: TGTGCCAGCAGCCGGGGCAGGGGCGGTACCGGGGAGCTGTTTTTT
CDR3: CASSRGRGGTGELFF

D: .
size: .
V: TRBV5-1
J: TRBJ1-1
DNA: TGCGCCAGCAGCTCGCGGACAGCGAACACTGAAGCTTTCTTT
CDR3: CASSSRTANTEAFF

D: TRBD2
size: .
V: TRBV10-3
J: TRBJ2-1
DNA: TGTGCCATCAGTGAGTCGGAGACTAGCGGCCTGAATGAGCAGTTCTTC
CDR3: CAISESETSGLNEQFF

D: .
size: .
V: TRBV7-2
J: TRBJ2-1
DNA: TGTGCCAGCAGCTTTTCCTCTAGTTGGGATGAGCAGTTCTTC
CDR3: CASSFSSSWDEQFF